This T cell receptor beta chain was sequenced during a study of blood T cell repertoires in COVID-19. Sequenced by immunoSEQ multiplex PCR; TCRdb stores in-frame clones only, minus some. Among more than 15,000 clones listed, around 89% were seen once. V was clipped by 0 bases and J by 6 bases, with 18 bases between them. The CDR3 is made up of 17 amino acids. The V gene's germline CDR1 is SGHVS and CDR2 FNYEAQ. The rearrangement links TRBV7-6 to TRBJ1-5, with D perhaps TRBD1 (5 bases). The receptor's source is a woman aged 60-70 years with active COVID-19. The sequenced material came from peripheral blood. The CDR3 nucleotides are TGTGCCAGCAGCTTAGCGGCGGGGACCGCTTCAGGTCAGCCCCAGCATTTT. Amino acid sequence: CASSLAAGTASGQPQHF.